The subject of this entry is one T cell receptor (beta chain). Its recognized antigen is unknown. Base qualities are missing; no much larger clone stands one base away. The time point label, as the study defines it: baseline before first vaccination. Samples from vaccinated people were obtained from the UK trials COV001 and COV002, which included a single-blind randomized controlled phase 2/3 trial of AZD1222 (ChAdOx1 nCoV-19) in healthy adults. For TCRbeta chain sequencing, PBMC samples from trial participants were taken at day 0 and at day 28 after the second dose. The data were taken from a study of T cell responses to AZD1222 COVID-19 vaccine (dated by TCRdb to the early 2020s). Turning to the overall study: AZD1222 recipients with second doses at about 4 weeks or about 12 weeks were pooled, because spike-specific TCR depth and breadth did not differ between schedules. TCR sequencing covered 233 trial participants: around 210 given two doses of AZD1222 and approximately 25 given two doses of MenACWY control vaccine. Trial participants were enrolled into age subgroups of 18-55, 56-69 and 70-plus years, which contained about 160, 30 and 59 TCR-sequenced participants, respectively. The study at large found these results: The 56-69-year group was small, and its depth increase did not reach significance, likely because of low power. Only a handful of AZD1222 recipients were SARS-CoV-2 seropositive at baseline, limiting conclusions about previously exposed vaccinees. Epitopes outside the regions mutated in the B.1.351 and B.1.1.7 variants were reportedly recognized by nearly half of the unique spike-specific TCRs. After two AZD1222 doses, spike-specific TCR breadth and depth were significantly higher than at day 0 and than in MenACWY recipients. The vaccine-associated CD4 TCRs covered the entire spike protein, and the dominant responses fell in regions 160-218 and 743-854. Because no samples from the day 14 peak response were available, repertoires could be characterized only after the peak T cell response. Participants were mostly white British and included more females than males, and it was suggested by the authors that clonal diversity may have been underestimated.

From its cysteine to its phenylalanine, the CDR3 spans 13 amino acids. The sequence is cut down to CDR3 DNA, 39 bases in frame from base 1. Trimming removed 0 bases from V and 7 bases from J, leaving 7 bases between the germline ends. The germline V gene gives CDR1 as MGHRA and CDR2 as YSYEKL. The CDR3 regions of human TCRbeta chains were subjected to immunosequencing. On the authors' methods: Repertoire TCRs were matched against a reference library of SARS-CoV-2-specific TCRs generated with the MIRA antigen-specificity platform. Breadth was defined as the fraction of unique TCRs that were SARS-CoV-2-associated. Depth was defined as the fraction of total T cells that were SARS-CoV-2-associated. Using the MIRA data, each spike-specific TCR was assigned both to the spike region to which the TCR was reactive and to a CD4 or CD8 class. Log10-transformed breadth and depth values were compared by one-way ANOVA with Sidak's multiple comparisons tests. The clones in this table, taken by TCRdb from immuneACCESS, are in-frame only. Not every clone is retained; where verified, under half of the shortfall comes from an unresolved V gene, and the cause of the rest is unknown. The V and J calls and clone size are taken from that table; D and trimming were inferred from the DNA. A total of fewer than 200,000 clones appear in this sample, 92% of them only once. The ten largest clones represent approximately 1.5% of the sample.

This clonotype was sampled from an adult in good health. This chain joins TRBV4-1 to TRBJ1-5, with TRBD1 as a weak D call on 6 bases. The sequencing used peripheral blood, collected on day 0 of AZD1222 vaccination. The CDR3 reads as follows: CASSQDGGQPQHF. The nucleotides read TGCGCCAGCAGCCAAGACGGGGGCCAGCCCCAGCATTTT.